A single sample gave rise to the 21 T cell receptor beta chains below, sequenced in a study of shared clonotypes between healthy human individuals. Profiling relied on immunoSEQ multiplex PCR, and the TCRdb table lists in-frame clones only, not all of them. This sample has roughly 2.2 million clones, with around 92% found just once. Sequencing used naive CD4+ T cells from PBMCs. Subset reported: CD45RA+ positively selected. The receptors here all came from a man younger than 35 in good health. Some clones in this sample may be carry-over from other donors' samples.

V gene TRBV9 combines with J gene TRBJ1-4; 8 bases fit TRBD1. The trim removed 3 bases at V and 2 bases at J, leaving 0 bases unmatched. Germline CDR1 reads SGDLS; CDR2 reads YYNGEE. This CDR3 contains 14 residues. The CDR3 loop reads CASSGQGTNEKLFF. Written as DNA, the CDR3 is TGTGCCAGCAGCGGACAGGGGACTAATGAAAAACTGTTTTTT.

V and J are TRBV2 and TRBJ2-1, with 11 bases matching TRBD2. After removal of 4 bases from V and 4 bases from J, the junction contained 6 bases not matched to a gene. Germline CDR1 SNHLY, CDR2 FYNNEI. The length of the CDR3 is 16 residues. The CDR3 protein is CASSGGTSGGYNEQFF. The CDR3, as DNA: TGTGCCAGCAGTGGGGGAACTAGCGGGGGTTACAATGAGCAGTTCTTC.

This chain joins TRBV6-6 and TRBJ1-1; D ambiguous. The CDR3 spans 12 residues. The ends were cut back, 6 bases at V and 7 bases at J, with 12 bases in the middle. From germline, CDR1 is MNHNY and CDR2 SVGAGI (reference sequence). The CDR3 DNA sequence: TGTGCCAGCAGCCCGGATGGTTTTGAAGCTTTCTTT. Encoded protein: CASSPDGFEAFF.

As regards this clone: Other DNA variants within this sample encode the same CDR3. The J gene is TRBJ2-7, the V gene TRBV5-1; 12 positions agree with TRBD2. The CDR3 is 15 amino acids. Trimming cost V 3 bases and J 2 bases; bases outside gene matches: 3. Germline V gene data show CDR1 as SGHRS and CDR2 as YFSETQ. The chain's CDR3 is CASSSGLAGPYEQYF. CDR3 nucleotides: TGCGCCAGCAGCTCAGGACTAGCGGGACCCTACGAGCAGTACTTC.

Comment on this clone: Mismatch with germline at one junction end may stem from a read error. The rearrangement links TRBV7-2 to TRBJ2-3; TRBD2 matches at 14 bases. The CDR3 extends over 16 amino acids. The V gene's germline CDR1 is SGHTA and CDR2 FQGNSA. Here the CDR3 DNA reads TGTGCCAGCAGCTCGAATCCGGGACTAGCGGGAGTGGCGGGGATTTTT. Translated: CASSSNPGLAGVAGIF.

The table lists this clone with a count of one. The chain carries TRBV6-6 and TRBJ2-7; D may be TRBD1 (6 bases). The V gene lost 6 bases and the J gene lost 0 bases, with 12 bases spanning the gap. CDR3 size: 14 residues. Looked up from germline, CDR1 is MNHNY and CDR2 is SVGAGI (reference sequence). CDR3 coding DNA: TGTGCCAGCAGCCTAACAGGGCCCTCCTACGAGCAGTACTTC. It encodes CASSLTGPSYEQYF.

This chain joins TRBV11-1 and TRBJ2-7, with no clear D. The V end lost 6 bases, the J end lost 1 base, and 10 bases lay between the germline ends. CDR1 is SGHAT and CDR2 is FQDESV in the germline V gene (reference sequence). The CDR3 contains 13 residues. CDR3 sequence reads: CASRQTASYEQYF. As DNA, the CDR3 is TGTGCCAGCAGGCAGACTGCGTCCTACGAGCAGTACTTC.

The V call is TRBV7-8, the J call TRBJ1-1, with D unclear. This CDR3 has 11 amino acids. The V end was cut by 5 bases, the J end by 7 bases, with 8 bases between. Germline assignment: CDR1 SGHVS and CDR2 FQNEAQ. For the CDR3, the DNA is TGTGCCAGCAGCGGGTATGGTGAAGCTTTCTTT. Protein product: CASSGYGEAFF.

In the case of this clone: Other DNA sequences of this sample code for an identical CDR3. The chain couples TRBV2 to TRBJ2-5, with 8 bases fitting TRBD2. This CDR3 spans 11 amino acids. J lost 3 bases, V lost 9 bases, and 0 bases had no gene match. CDR1 is SNHLY, CDR2 FYNNEI, per germline. CDR3 coding DNA: TGTGCCAGTAGCGGGGAAGAGACCCAGTACTTC. The encoded protein is CASSGEETQYF.

This clone was detected a few times. The J gene is TRBJ1-1, the V gene TRBV19; maybe TRBD1 (5 bases). Germline V gene lookup returns CDR1 LNHDA and CDR2 SQIVND (reference sequence). V was pared by 3 bases and J by 7 bases, with 12 bases between. The CDR3 totals 13 residues. The CDR3: CASSIEGRGEAFF. The CDR3 DNA reads TGTGCCAGTAGTATTGAGGGGAGGGGTGAAGCTTTCTTT. Full variable domain (missing parts from reference TRBV19 and TRBJ1-1): DGGITQSPKYLFRKEGQNVTLSCEQNLNHDAMYWYRQDPGQGLRLIYYSQIVNDFQKGDIAEGYSVSREKKESFPLTVTSAQKNPTAFYLCASSIEGRGEAFFGQGTRLTVV.

The chain links TRBV5-4 to TRBJ2-2; 8 bases match TRBD2. V lost 3 bases to trimming and J lost 5 bases; unmatched junction nucleotides: 9. Germline CDR1 SGHNT, CDR2 YYREEE (reference sequence). The CDR3 length is 16 residues. The CDR3 loop reads CASSSKAGVKTGELFF. The CDR3 DNA sequence: TGTGCCAGCAGCTCTAAAGCGGGAGTTAAGACCGGGGAGCTGTTTTTT. Filled out from reference TRBV5-4 and TRBJ2-2, the complete variable domain reads ETGVTQSPTHLIKTRGQQVTLRCSSQSGHNTVSWYQQALGQGPQFIFQYYREEENGRGNFPPRFSGLQFPNYSSELNVNALELDDSALYLCASSSKAGVKTGELFFGEGSRLTVL.

The rearrangement links TRBV25-1 to TRBJ2-5, with 11 bases fitting TRBD2. CDR3 size: 16 residues. The V gene end was trimmed by 1 base and the J gene end by 1 base; junction bases not matched to a gene: 2. The V gene's germline CDR1 is MGHDK and CDR2 SYGVNS. The CDR3 is CASSESGLAVQETQYF. The DNA of the CDR3 is TGTGCCAGCAGTGAATCGGGACTAGCGGTCCAAGAGACCCAGTACTTC.

The chain has TRBV7-6 and TRBJ1-2, with D hard to call. Germline CDR1 and CDR2: SGHVS and FNYEAQ. This CDR3 region has 13 residues. The V gene lost 7 bases and the J gene lost 6 bases, with 15 bases spanning the gap. As DNA, the CDR3 is TGTGCCAGCACCCATTACGGCCGGGATGGCTACACCTTC. It is translated as CASTHYGRDGYTF.

The chain combines TRBV7-2 with TRBJ1-1, with 7 bases identical to TRBD1. This CDR3 contains 15 residues. The germline V gene encodes CDR1 SGHTA and CDR2 FQGNSA. V was pared by 3 bases and J by 4 bases, with 8 bases of the junction left unmatched. This CDR3 reads CASSFSSTGPTEAFF. Written as DNA, the CDR3 is TGTGCCAGCAGCTTCTCTTCGACAGGGCCCACTGAAGCTTTCTTT. Together with reference TRBV7-2 and TRBJ1-1, the CDR3 gives the full variable domain: GAGVSQSPSNKVTEKGKDVELRCDPISGHTALYWYRQSLGQGLEFLIYFQGNSAPDKSGLPSDRFSAERTGGSVSTLTIQRTQQEDSAVYLCASSFSSTGPTEAFFGQGTRLTVV.

This rearrangement joins TRBV5-4 to TRBJ1-1; D is uncertain. Per germline, CDR1 SGHNT and CDR2 YYREEE (reference sequence). Deletions cut 2 bases from V and 1 base from J, with 9 bases between. The CDR3 extends over 14 amino acids. The CDR3 region is CASSLSAKNTEAFF. The CDR3 bases are TGTGCCAGCAGCTTAAGCGCGAAGAACACTGAAGCTTTCTTT.

The J gene is TRBJ2-2, the V gene TRBV7-9; TRBD1 matches 7 bases. The CDR3 runs to 14 residues. J lost 5 bases, V lost 8 bases, and 8 bases had no gene match. Germline-derived CDR1 and CDR2 are SEHNR and FQNEAQ (reference sequence). The CDR3 reads CASATDRDTGELFF. The CDR3 nucleotides are TGTGCCAGCGCCACAGACAGGGATACCGGGGAGCTGTTTTTT.

This chain joins TRBV2 and TRBJ2-5; tentative D call: TRBD2 (5 bases). Germline V gives CDR1 SNHLY, CDR2 FYNNEI. This CDR3 has 14 amino acids. V lost 7 bases and J lost 1, with 13 bases in between. The CDR3 nucleotides are TGTGCCAGCACTCGAATGAGCGGCCAAGAGACCCAGTACTTC. Translating gives CASTRMSGQETQYF.

This chain links TRBV19 with TRBJ1-2, with D perhaps matching TRBD1 (6 bases). Trimming removed 8 bases at V and 0 bases at J, with 10 bases between. Germline CDR1 and CDR2: LNHDA and SQIVND (reference sequence). CDR3 length: 13 residues. In DNA, the CDR3 is TGTGCCAGTCTGGACAGAACTAACTATGGCTACACCTTC. Translating gives CASLDRTNYGYTF.

The chain employs TRBV7-2 and TRBJ2-7; no clear D gene. V was trimmed by 1 base and J by 0 bases, leaving 4 bases between them. Germline CDR1 and CDR2: SGHTA and FQGNSA. The CDR3 loop spans 13 amino acids. The CDR3 here is CASSLDPSYEQYF. The CDR3 DNA sequence: TGTGCCAGCAGCTTAGACCCCTCCTACGAGCAGTACTTC.

The chain uses TRBV27 and TRBJ2-6; D might be TRBD1 or TRBD2, each matching 5 bases. This CDR3 comprises 17 residues. Germline values: CDR1 MNHEY, CDR2 SMNVEV (reference sequence). The V end lost 3 bases, the J end lost 0 bases, and 12 bases lay between the germline ends. The chain's CDR3 is CASSFEGRASGANVLTF. In DNA, the CDR3 is TGTGCCAGCAGTTTTGAGGGGCGCGCCTCTGGGGCCAACGTCCTGACTTTC.

This sequence joins TRBV7-6 and TRBJ2-3; a possible D gene is TRBD2 (6 bases). The germline CDR1 and CDR2 sequences are SGHVS and FNYEAQ. The CDR3 covers 13 residues. V was clipped by 5 bases and J by 7 bases, with 13 bases between them. In nucleotides, the CDR3 is TGTGCCAGCAGCCAGGAGGGGCTTTATACGCAGTATTTT. It yields the protein CASSQEGLYTQYF.